A single sample is the source of the 5 T cell receptor beta chains below, sequenced in a study of T cell repertoires in cytomegalovirus infection. MiXCR, applied by TCRdb to the reads, yields one record per CDR3 protein. The sample consists of about 360,000 distinct CDR3 sequences, around a sixth of them appearing once. The sequenced sample consisted of PBMCs. The receptors were gathered from a human donor in good health (CMV status not recorded). Some clones in this sample may be carry-over from other donors' samples.

The sample holds a few counts of this clonotype. The V gene is TRBV19, the J gene TRBJ1-5; D is unclear. The germline V and J ends were trimmed by 10 bases and 2 bases, with 18 bases remaining between them. This CDR3 has 15 amino acids. Germline CDR1 LNHDA, CDR2 SQIVND (reference sequence). The chain's CDR3 is CATHHRSGGNQPQHF. The CDR3 DNA sequence: TGTGCCACCCACCACCGAAGCGGTGGCAATCAGCCCCAGCATTTT.

Ten or more counts support this clonotype. This chain uses TRBV7-2 with TRBJ2-5; D is perhaps TRBD1 (6 bases). Per germline, CDR1 SGHTA and CDR2 FQGNSA. Trimming cost V 5 bases and J 3 bases, with 13 bases left between them. The CDR3 runs 14 residues. The CDR3 protein is CASSPGTRKETQYF. CDR3 DNA: TGTGCCAGCAGCCCCGGGACAAGGAAAGAGACCCAGTACTTC.

This clonotype has only a few counts. The rearrangement links TRBV5-4 to TRBJ1-1; tentatively, D is TRBD1 (5 bases). V shed 4 bases and J shed 2 bases, with 18 bases lying between them. The CDR3 has 16 amino acids. Germline-derived CDR1 and CDR2 are SGHNT and YYREEE (reference sequence). The CDR3 protein is CASSIPGYGVNTEAFF. The CDR3, as DNA: TGTGCCAGCAGCATTCCAGGGTATGGGGTTAACACTGAAGCTTTCTTT.

V is TRBV7-4 and J is TRBJ1-5; maybe TRBD1 (5 bases). The CDR3 spans 15 residues. V gave up 5 bases and J gave up 0 bases, with 11 bases separating them. The V gene's germline CDR1 is SGHVT and CDR2 SQSDAQ. CDR3 coding DNA: TGTGCCAGCAGCCCGGGGCCCTCTAGCAATCAGCCCCAGCATTTT. The encoded protein is CASSPGPSSNQPQHF.

This clonotype was picked up many times. The genes are TRBV7-2 and TRBJ1-1; a possible D gene is TRBD1 (5 bases). V lost 3 bases, J lost 4 bases, and 12 bases lay in between. Germline assignment: CDR1 SGHTA and CDR2 FQGNSA. The length of the CDR3 is 14 residues. CDR3 amino acids: CASSFGSGGTEAFF. The CDR3 DNA sequence: TGTGCCAGCAGCTTCGGCTCGGGGGGCACTGAAGCTTTCTTT.